The present entry profiles one T cell receptor (beta chain) with its context. Its antigen remains unknown. Assay: immunoSEQ multiplex PCR; the TCRdb copy retains only in-frame clones and omits some. The data hold 100,000 to 150,000 clones, with around 90% observed a single time. The record originates from a study of cytomegalovirus exposure and HLA in healthy donors. Broader study findings: Many donors shared some public TCRs, even though most TCR sequences were rare.

Germline-derived CDR1 and CDR2 are SNHLY and FYNNEI. Trimming took 10 bases from V and 2 from J; bases not matched to a gene: 9. This CDR3 is built from 15 residues. The V and J genes are TRBV2 and TRBJ1-3; TRBD1 agrees at 9 bases. What was sequenced was PBMCs. The TCR comes from a woman between 18 and 29 years old in good health and CMV-seronegative. The CDR3 loop reads CATLRDRGAGNTIYF. The DNA for the CDR3 is TGTGCCACCCTTAGAGACAGGGGGGCTGGAAACACCATATATTTT.